The next 21 T cell receptor beta chains were all read from a single sample in a study of T cell responses to AZD1222 COVID-19 vaccine. Assay: immunoSEQ multiplex PCR; the TCRdb copy retains only in-frame clones and omits some. The table includes 95,000 to 100,000 clones, 84% detected once. Source: peripheral blood, taken 28 days after the second AZD1222 dose. The receptors here all came from an adult who received the AZD1222 COVID-19 vaccine.

The gene calls are TRBV19 and TRBJ2-1; no definite D call. Between the trimmed V and J ends, which lost 3 bases and 7 bases, there was a span of 16 bases. This CDR3 has 15 residues. In germline, CDR1 is LNHDA, CDR2 SQIVND (reference sequence). The CDR3 protein is CASSIPSGHGNEQFF. CDR3 DNA: TGTGCCAGTAGTATCCCCTCCGGCCACGGGAATGAGCAGTTCTTC.

The rearrangement links TRBV7-9 to TRBJ1-1; D ambiguous. The CDR3 spans 12 residues. V lost 7 bases to trimming and J lost 5 bases, with 11 bases between them. Germline CDR1 and CDR2: SEHNR and FQNEAQ (reference sequence). The CDR3 loop is CASTRSETEAFF. CDR3 bases: TGTGCCAGCACCCGTTCCGAGACTGAAGCTTTCTTT. The whole variable domain, filled in from reference TRBV7-9 and TRBJ1-1, reads DTGVSQNPRHKITKRGQNVTFRCDPISEHNRLYWYRQTLGQGPEFLTYFQNEAQLEKSRLLSDRFSAERPKGSFSTLEIQRTEQGDSAMYLCASTRSETEAFFGQGTRLTVV.

This chain links TRBV7-9 with TRBJ1-2; no definite D call. The germline CDR1 and CDR2 sequences are SEHNR and FQNEAQ (reference sequence). Trimming removed 5 bases from V and 6 bases from J, with 13 bases in between. The CDR3 runs to 13 residues. The CDR3 protein is CASSDGSTHGYTF. In nucleotides, the CDR3 is TGTGCCAGCAGCGATGGTAGTACACATGGCTACACCTTC.

The CDR3 DNA follows: TGTGCCACCAGTGATCCGGCCTCCCCATATGGCTACACCTTC. Protein product: CATSDPASPYGYTF. This chain links TRBV24-1 with TRBJ1-2; unclear D gene. Trimming took 3 bases from V and 5 from J, leaving 12 bases between them. CDR3 length: 14 amino acids. Germline V gene sequence: CDR1 KGHDR, CDR2 SFDVKD.

The rearrangement uses TRBV29-1 and TRBJ1-2; D might be TRBD1 (6 bases). This CDR3 comprises 11 residues. V was trimmed by 5 bases and J by 8 bases, leaving 12 bases between them. Germline loops: CDR1 SQVTM, CDR2 ANQGSEA. The CDR3 nucleotides are TGCAGCGTTACAGGGTATCGAGGCTACACCTTC. It is translated as CSVTGYRGYTF.

The chain is built from TRBV10-2 and TRBJ1-1; no clear D. This CDR3 comprises 14 residues. Trimming took off 3 bases at V and 0 bases at J, with 8 bases between the two ends. Germline V CDR1 and CDR2: WSHSY, SAAADI. CDR3 in DNA: TGCGCCAGCAGTGACAGCGAGATGAACACTGAAGCTTTCTTT. It codes for CASSDSEMNTEAFF.

The chain combines TRBV2 with TRBJ1-4, with 8 bases identical to TRBD1. This CDR3 region has 13 residues. Germline CDR1 reads SNHLY; CDR2 reads FYNNEI. The trim removed 5 bases at V and 8 bases at J, leaving 4 bases unmatched. The DNA of the CDR3 is TGTGCCAGCAGTCCGACAGGGGTCGAAAAACTGTTTTTT. Its protein product is CASSPTGVEKLFF.

The chain employs TRBV6-2 or TRBV6-3 and TRBJ2-7; D unresolved. Germline-derived CDR1 and CDR2 are MNHEY and SVGEGT. The V and J ends lost 2 bases and 3 bases respectively, with 11 bases between them. The CDR3 sequence is 14 residues long. CDR3 bases: TGTGCCAGCAGTTACACGATCGCTATCTACGAGCAGTACTTC. Protein product: CASSYTIAIYEQYF.

The V gene is TRBV7-2, the J gene TRBJ2-3, with D possibly matching TRBD1 (5 bases). Trimming pared 4 bases from V and 5 bases from J, leaving 13 bases between. The CDR3 length is 14 residues. From germline, CDR1 is SGHTA and CDR2 FQGNSA. The CDR3 nucleotides read TGTGCCAGCAGCTCATCGCCCAGGGTAGATACGCAGTATTTT. It encodes CASSSSPRVDTQYF.

This clone showed up just once. This chain links TRBV10-3 with TRBJ1-2; TRBD1 matches at 10 bases. With V trimmed by 0 bases and J by 6 bases, 4 bases remained unmatched. This CDR3 is 15 amino acids long. Per germline, CDR1 ENHRY and CDR2 SYGVKD. This CDR3 reads CAISESTGGVNGYTF. CDR3 nucleotide sequence: TGTGCCATCAGTGAGTCGACAGGGGGCGTGAATGGCTACACCTTC.

The rearrangement uses TRBV7-2 and TRBJ2-1; no firm D call. The V gene's germline CDR1 is SGHTA and CDR2 FQGNSA. The CDR3 covers 14 residues. Trimming left V 1 base short and J 9 bases short, with 13 bases between. The CDR3: CASSLVFRSLEQFF. The CDR3 DNA reads as TGTGCCAGCAGCTTAGTGTTCCGCTCCCTTGAGCAGTTCTTC.

This clone has only one observation. This chain connects TRBV29-1 to TRBJ1-2; no firm D call. CDR3 length equals 11 residues. The germline gives CDR1 SQVTM, CDR2 ANQGSEA. V lost 4 bases to trimming and J lost 6 bases, with 9 bases between them. The chain's CDR3 is CSVAKNDGYTF. As DNA, the CDR3 is TGCAGCGTTGCCAAGAACGATGGCTACACCTTC.

The CDR3 sequence is CASSFGTNNSPLHF. As DNA, the CDR3 is TGTGCCAGCAGTTTTGGGACGAATAATTCACCCCTCCACTTT. The rearrangement links TRBV6-2 or TRBV6-3 to TRBJ1-6, with a tentative D call TRBD1 (5 bases). CDR1 MNHEY and CDR2 SVGEGT come from the germline V gene. V was shortened by 4 bases and J by 5 bases, with 9 bases between the two germline ends. This CDR3 comprises 14 residues.

The chain employs TRBV2 and TRBJ2-1; D is unresolved. V lost 7 bases to trimming and J lost 0 bases, with 10 bases between them. The CDR3 consists of 14 residues. CDR1 is SNHLY, CDR2 FYNNEI, per germline. The CDR3 loop reads CASMTTPSYNEQFF. The CDR3, as DNA: TGTGCCAGCATGACAACGCCCTCCTACAATGAGCAGTTCTTC.

V gene TRBV7-2 combines with J gene TRBJ1-6, with a tentative D call TRBD1 (5 bases). The V gene's germline CDR1 is SGHTA and CDR2 FQGNSA. Trimming took off 5 bases at V and 7 bases at J, with 18 bases between the two ends. This CDR3 is built from 16 residues. In DNA, the CDR3 is TGTGCCAGCAGCACGACCCTAGGGGCTCGGAATTCACCCCTCCACTTT. Residues: CASSTTLGARNSPLHF.

The chain couples TRBV7-8 to TRBJ2-7; 9 bases match TRBD2. The CDR3 is 14 amino acids. V was pared by 1 base and J by 4 bases, with 2 bases of the junction left unmatched. Germline V gene lookup returns CDR1 SGHVS and CDR2 FQNEAQ. CDR3: CASSLGSGSYEQYF. Here the CDR3 DNA reads TGTGCCAGCAGCTTAGGTAGCGGGAGTTACGAGCAGTACTTC.

This chain connects TRBV18 to TRBJ1-1; no definite D call. Deletions cut 3 bases from V and 1 base from J, with 12 bases between. The germline gives CDR1 KGHSH, CDR2 LQKENI. This CDR3 is 15 amino acids long. This chain's CDR3 is CASSPPSRKNTEAFF. CDR3 sequence (DNA): TGTGCCAGCTCACCCCCTTCCCGGAAGAACACTGAAGCTTTCTTT.

The chain carries TRBV5-1 and TRBJ2-2; D ambiguous. The CDR3 sequence is 14 residues long. Germline-derived CDR1 and CDR2 are SGHRS and YFSETQ. V was trimmed by 3 bases and J by 4 bases, leaving 10 bases between them. This CDR3 is CASSSQHLTGELFF. The CDR3 DNA sequence: TGCGCCAGCAGCTCCCAACACCTCACCGGGGAGCTGTTTTTT.

The rearrangement uses TRBV27 and TRBJ1-1; TRBD1 agrees at 7 bases. Germline-derived CDR1 and CDR2 are MNHEY and SMNVEV (reference sequence). This CDR3 comprises 15 residues. V gave up 2 bases and J gave up 0 bases; unmatched junction bases: 3. Here the CDR3 DNA reads TGTGCCAGCAGTTTACCGGGACAGCTGAACACTGAAGCTTTCTTT. Its protein product is CASSLPGQLNTEAFF.

V usage is TRBV28 and J usage is TRBJ1-5; 9 nucleotides agree with TRBD1. Per the germline V gene, CDR1 is MDHEN and CDR2 is SYDVKM. The CDR3 runs to 14 residues. Trimming took 5 bases from V and 6 from J; bases not matched to a gene: 5. CDR3 sequence: CASSRQGVAQPQHF. DNA for the CDR3: TGTGCCAGCAGTCGACAGGGGGTAGCTCAGCCCCAGCATTTT.

The V call is TRBV15, the J call TRBJ1-3, with D uncertain. Trimming left V 0 bases short and J 0 bases short, with 9 bases between. CDR1 and CDR2 (germline): LNHNV, YYDKDF (reference sequence). This CDR3 is 16 amino acids long. This CDR3 reads CATSRDRGISGNTIYF. As DNA, the CDR3 is TGTGCCACCAGCAGAGATCGAGGTATCTCTGGAAACACCATATATTTT.